These 32 T cell receptor beta chains were sequenced from one sample in a study of CD8 T cells in ankylosing spondylitis. Findings of the study overall: Among TCR beta sequences, a motif of eight highly homologous variants appeared characteristic of ankylosing spondylitis blood.

These TCRs are of unknown antigen specificity. TCRdb reprocessed the 5' RACE reads with MiXCR, giving one entry per CDR3 protein. The sample yields 220,000 or so distinct CDR3 sequences, approximately 20% seen once. Sequenced: blood, either unsorted or a sorted T cell fraction (not recorded which). The source is a male donor with ankylosing spondylitis.

This clonotype was counted a few times. The CDR3 sequence: CASSKNNEQFF. The CDR3 coding sequence is TGTGCCAGCAGTAAAAACAATGAGCAGTTCTTC. The chain joins TRBV12-3 or TRBV12-4 to TRBJ2-1; D remains unclear. This CDR3 spans 11 amino acids. The V gene lost 5 bases and the J gene lost 5 bases, with 4 bases spanning the gap.

The chain joins TRBV6-1 to TRBJ2-1, with 12 bases that match TRBD2. V shed 7 bases and J 2 bases; nucleotides not matched to a gene: 6. CDR3 length equals 16 residues. CDR1 MNHNS and CDR2 SASEGT come from the germline V gene. The CDR3 spells CASNRLAGDTYNEQFF. DNA of the CDR3: TGTGCCAGCAATCGACTAGCGGGGGACACCTACAATGAGCAGTTCTTC.

There are a few counts of this clonotype. The V and J genes are TRBV11-3 and TRBJ2-7; D may be TRBD1 or TRBD2 (6 bases each). Germline-derived CDR1 and CDR2 are SGHNT and YENEEA. CDR3 length: 16 amino acids. With 0 bases removed from V and 3 bases from J, the gap between germline ends came to 15 bases. The CDR3, as DNA: TGTGCCAGCAGCTTAGAAAGGGGGGCCTCCTTCTACGAGCAGTACTTC. As protein: CASSLERGASFYEQYF.

The sample holds a few counts of this clonotype. For the CDR3, the DNA is TGTGCCAGCAGTTTCGGAGGGTTCGATGAGCAGTTCTTC. Protein product: CASSFGGFDEQFF. This chain links TRBV12-3 or TRBV12-4 with TRBJ2-1; a possible D gene is TRBD2 (6 bases). V dropped 3 bases and J dropped 8 bases, with 11 bases sitting between them. This CDR3 has 13 residues.

The chain links TRBV7-9 to TRBJ2-1; 10 nucleotides match TRBD1. Trimming took 8 bases from V and 7 from J; bases not matched to a gene: 8. Germline CDR1 and CDR2: SEHNR and FQNEAQ (reference sequence). The CDR3 contains 14 residues. For the CDR3, the DNA is TGTGCCAGCGGAGACAGGGGGCGGGAAAATGAGCAGTTCTTC. It is translated as CASGDRGRENEQFF.

In this sample, this clonotype turned up a few times. The V call is TRBV4-2, the J call TRBJ2-1; 10 bases align to TRBD2. Germline V gives CDR1 LGHNA, CDR2 YNFKEQ. With V trimmed by 4 bases and J by 6 bases, 18 bases remained unmatched. This CDR3 has 19 residues. The CDR3 spells CASSPQTPLLAGDLNEQFF. The CDR3, as DNA: TGTGCCAGCAGCCCCCAAACCCCACTCCTAGCGGGAGATCTCAATGAGCAGTTCTTC.

The rearrangement joins TRBV6-2 or TRBV6-3 to TRBJ2-3; 10 positions match TRBD2. Looked up from germline, CDR1 is MNHEY and CDR2 is SVGEGT. Trimming at V came to 6 bases and at J to 4 bases, leaving 4 bases not matched to a gene. This CDR3 has 14 amino acids. CDR3 in amino acids: CASRIAGGPDTQYF. The CDR3 DNA is TGTGCCAGCAGGATAGCGGGAGGTCCAGATACGCAGTATTTT.

The V and J genes are TRBV3-1 and TRBJ2-1, with TRBD2 matching 10 bases. V lost 0 bases and J lost 2; bases outside the gene matches: 4. The CDR3 sequence is 17 residues long. CDR1 and CDR2 (germline): LGHDT, YNNKEL (reference sequence). CDR3 region: CASSQDEGLAAYNEQFF. As DNA, the CDR3 is TGTGCCAGCAGCCAAGATGAAGGACTAGCGGCCTACAATGAGCAGTTCTTC.

Only a few counts were recorded for this clonotype. The rearrangement joins TRBV7-8 to TRBJ2-1, with 7 bases matching TRBD2. Germline V gives CDR1 SGHVS, CDR2 FQNEAQ. The CDR3 is 17 amino acids. Germline trimming cut 1 base from V and 6 bases from J; bases unmatched to any gene: 12. The CDR3 nucleotides read TGTGCCAGCAGCTTAGGGGCTAGCGGTTCCCCCCGCAATGAGCAGTTCTTC. Protein sequence: CASSLGASGSPRNEQFF.

This clonotype was counted many times. This chain connects TRBV12-3 or TRBV12-4 to TRBJ2-3; 8 bases match TRBD1. With V trimmed by 6 bases and J by 2 bases, 16 bases remained unmatched. The CDR3 loop spans 18 amino acids. In DNA, the CDR3 is TGTGCCAGCAGCCCCCCACCCGGACAGGGCCCCTCCACAGATACGCAGTATTTT. Its translation: CASSPPPGQGPSTDTQYF.

With respect to this clonotype: This may be a read error: a much more frequent sequence differs by one nucleotide. V gene TRBV4-3 combines with J gene TRBJ2-1, with D perhaps matching TRBD2 (5 bases). The germline V gene encodes CDR1 LGHNA and CDR2 YSLEER. This CDR3 region has 17 residues. V lost 0 bases to trimming and J lost 2 bases, with 14 bases between them. CDR3 nucleotides: TGCGCCAGCAGCCAAGAACTAGGCGTAGGTACCTACAATGAGCAGTTCTTC. Translating it yields CASSQELGVGTYNEQFF.

V usage is TRBV4-1 and J usage is TRBJ2-7; the D is unclear. This CDR3 comprises 14 residues. Germline-derived CDR1 and CDR2 are MGHRA and YSYEKL. V was shortened by 3 bases and J by 2 bases, with 11 bases between the two germline ends. In nucleotides, the CDR3 is TGCGCCAGCAGCCACCGAGCGACTGCCTACGAGCAGTACTTC. Translated, it gives CASSHRATAYEQYF.

The rearrangement links TRBV4-1 to TRBJ2-5, with TRBD1 matching 7 bases. CDR3 size: 15 residues. The germline V gene encodes CDR1 MGHRA and CDR2 YSYEKL. The V and J ends lost 2 bases and 1 base, in that order; junction bases with no gene match: 4. CDR3 bases: TGCGCCAGCAGCCAACCCAGGGACAGCCAAGAGACCCAGTACTTC. It translates to CASSQPRDSQETQYF.

Only a few counts were recorded for this clonotype. The J gene is TRBJ2-2, the V gene TRBV12-3 or TRBV12-4; D gene uncertain. Trimming took 3 bases from V and 3 from J, leaving 8 bases between them. This CDR3 has 14 amino acids. As DNA, the CDR3 is TGTGCCAGCAGTTTGAAAGGAGACACCGGGGAGCTGTTTTTT. It is translated as CASSLKGDTGELFF.

This clonotype has ten or more counts. The J gene is TRBJ2-2, the V gene TRBV20-1; 10 bases align to TRBD2. The germline V gene has CDR1 DFQATT and CDR2 SNEGSKA (reference sequence). J lost 3 bases, V lost 2 bases, and 0 bases had no gene match. The CDR3 has 14 residues. The CDR3 sequence: CSARLAGDTGELFF. In DNA, the CDR3 is TGCAGTGCTAGACTAGCGGGGGACACCGGGGAGCTGTTTTTT.

The chain combines TRBV5-4 with TRBJ2-7; D possibly corresponds to TRBD1 (5 bases). Germline lookup yields CDR1 SGHNT and CDR2 YYREEE (reference sequence). This CDR3 comprises 13 residues. The germline V and J ends were trimmed by 4 bases and 3 bases, with 11 bases remaining between them. In DNA form, the CDR3 reads TGTGCCAGCAGCGCCGGACAACTCTACGAGCAGTACTTC. Translated: CASSAGQLYEQYF.

This clonotype was observed a few times. CDR3 sequence: CASSRGTGGNTEAFF. The CDR3, as DNA: TGTGCCAGCAGCCGTGGGACAGGGGGCAACACTGAAGCTTTCTTT. The chain uses TRBV12-3 or TRBV12-4 and TRBJ1-1; TRBD1 matches 12 bases. The V and J ends lost 6 bases and 2 bases, in that order; junction bases with no gene match: 4. This CDR3 has 15 amino acids.

For the CDR3, the DNA is TGTGCCAGCAGCCCCCGACTAGCGGGAGGTTACGAGCAGTACTTC. It specifies CASSPRLAGGYEQYF. This rearrangement joins TRBV7-9 to TRBJ2-7, with 13 positions matching TRBD2. Unmatched junction bases numbered 5, after V lost 5 bases and J lost 4 bases. The CDR3 spans 15 residues. Germline loops: CDR1 SEHNR, CDR2 FQNEAQ (reference sequence). Based on the CDR3 plus reference TRBV7-9 and TRBJ2-7, the full variable domain is DTGVSQNPRHKITKRGQNVTFRCDPISEHNRLYWYRQTLGQGPEFLTYFQNEAQLEKSRLLSDRFSAERPKGSFSTLEIQRTEQGDSAMYLCASSPRLAGGYEQYFGPGTRLTVT.

This chain's CDR3 is CASSLGPRLSYNEQFF. For the CDR3, the DNA is TGTGCCAGCAGCTTAGGGCCGAGGCTTTCCTACAATGAGCAGTTCTTC. The V call is TRBV11-3, the J call TRBJ2-1, with D uncertain. The CDR3 runs 16 residues. Germline V gives CDR1 SGHNT, CDR2 YENEEA. V lost 1 base to trimming and J lost 1 base, with 11 bases between them.

This sequence joins TRBV7-9 and TRBJ2-1; no firm D call. The CDR3 spans 15 residues. The V gene's germline CDR1 is SEHNR and CDR2 FQNEAQ (reference sequence). V shed 5 bases and J shed 0 bases, with 11 bases lying between them. Here the CDR3 reads CASSTPPVSYNEQFF. The DNA for the CDR3 is TGTGCCAGCAGCACGCCGCCAGTCTCCTACAATGAGCAGTTCTTC. The full variable domain, in which reference TRBV7-9 and TRBJ2-1 provide the parts outside the CDR3, is DTGVSQNPRHKITKRGQNVTFRCDPISEHNRLYWYRQTLGQGPEFLTYFQNEAQLEKSRLLSDRFSAERPKGSFSTLEIQRTEQGDSAMYLCASSTPPVSYNEQFFGPGTRLTVL.

This clonotype was picked up a small number of times. This rearrangement joins TRBV5-1 to TRBJ2-5, with D perhaps matching TRBD1 (6 bases). The V end lost 2 bases, the J end lost 5 bases, and 10 bases lay between the germline ends. Per germline, CDR1 SGHRS and CDR2 YFSETQ. The CDR3 is 13 residues long. The DNA for the CDR3 is TGCGCCAGCAGCTTATGGACAGCGGAGACCCAGTACTTC. Its protein product is CASSLWTAETQYF.

This clonotype was detected many times. The chain has TRBV12-3 or TRBV12-4 and TRBJ2-1, with 10 bases that match TRBD2. With 2 bases clipped from V and 9 bases from J, the junction kept 7 bases outside the gene matches. There are 15 residues in the CDR3. This CDR3 reads CASSLLAGDGGEQFF. The CDR3 DNA sequence: TGTGCCAGCAGTTTACTAGCGGGAGACGGGGGTGAGCAGTTCTTC.

This chain uses TRBV3-1 with TRBJ1-2; TRBD1 might be the D (5 bases). The germline V gene has CDR1 LGHDT and CDR2 YNNKEL (reference sequence). V was clipped by 3 bases and J by 6 bases, with 14 bases between them. The CDR3 sequence is 14 residues long. CDR3 residues: CASSQGDGLDGYTF. The CDR3 bases are TGTGCCAGCAGCCAGGGGGACGGCTTGGATGGCTACACCTTC.

This clonotype was seen only a few times. CDR3 residues: CASSLGQGDEQYF. The CDR3 DNA reads TGTGCCAGCAGCCTAGGGCAGGGGGACGAGCAGTACTTC. The rearrangement links TRBV7-8 to TRBJ2-7, with 7 bases that match TRBD1. CDR1 is SGHVS and CDR2 is FQNEAQ in the germline V gene. This CDR3 is built from 13 residues. Trimming removed 5 bases from V and 5 bases from J; junction bases left unmatched: 6. Filled out from reference TRBV7-8 and TRBJ2-7, the complete variable domain reads GAGVSQSPRYKVAKRGQDVALRCDPISGHVSLFWYQQALGQGPEFLTYFQNEAQLDKSGLPSDRFFAERPEGSVSTLKIQRTQQEDSAVYLCASSLGQGDEQYFGPGTRLTVT.

This clonotype was observed a few times. The chain joins TRBV7-9 to TRBJ2-3; 9 positions match TRBD2. The germline gives CDR1 SEHNR, CDR2 FQNEAQ (reference sequence). The CDR3 loop spans 15 amino acids. V shed 1 base and J 7 bases; nucleotides not matched to a gene: 6. CDR3 sequence (DNA): TGTGCCAGCAGCTTAGAGCGGGGGGACCTGAATACGCAGTATTTT. Its translation: CASSLERGDLNTQYF.

The sample holds a few counts of this clonotype. The rearrangement joins TRBV24-1 to TRBJ2-2; 9 bases are shared with TRBD1. The CDR3 consists of 16 residues. Germline CDR1 reads KGHDR; CDR2 reads SFDVKD. V lost 2 bases, J lost 2 bases, and 2 bases stayed unmatched. CDR3 coding DNA: TGTGCCACCAGTGATTGGACAGGGGTCAACACCGGGGAGCTGTTTTTT. Translating gives CATSDWTGVNTGELFF.

The rearrangement uses TRBV12-3 or TRBV12-4 and TRBJ1-1; perhaps TRBD1 as D (5 bases). V lost 3 bases to trimming and J lost 13 bases, with 12 bases between them. This CDR3 has 11 amino acids. Written as DNA, the CDR3 is TGTGCCAGCAGTTTTTCGGGGGTGGATTTCTTT. As protein: CASSFSGVDFF.

This clonotype was observed at least ten times. The CDR3 is CSVEGGQIGYNEQFF. CDR3 DNA sequence: TGCAGCGTTGAAGGTGGACAGATCGGGTACAATGAGCAGTTCTTC. The rearrangement joins TRBV29-1 to TRBJ2-1; weak D call: TRBD1 (6 bases). CDR1 and CDR2 (germline): SQVTM, ANQGSEA. This CDR3 is 15 amino acids long. With 1 base removed from V and 4 bases from J, the gap between germline ends came to 14 bases.

This clonotype was found a few times. An end of the junction differs from the germline gene, which may be a read error. This chain uses TRBV7-9 with TRBJ1-5; possibly TRBD1 for D (5 bases). Looked up from germline, CDR1 is SEHNR and CDR2 is FQNEAQ (reference sequence). The CDR3 contains 15 residues. CDR3 amino acids: CASGLEGESNQPQHF. The CDR3 DNA follows: TGTGCCAGCGGCTTGGAAGGGGAGAGCAATCAGCCCCAGCATTTT.

Concerning this clonotype itself: A read error may produce the germline difference seen at one junction end. J is TRBJ2-7 and V is TRBV5-1, with D perhaps TRBD1 (6 bases). Germline V gene data show CDR1 as SGHRS and CDR2 as YFSETQ. CDR3 size: 13 residues. CDR3: CASSSGQYYAQYF. In nucleotides, the CDR3 is TGCGCCAGCAGCTCTGGACAGTACTACGCGCAGTACTTC.

This clonotype was seen repeatedly, ten times or more. The genes are TRBV29-1 and TRBJ1-1; perhaps TRBD1 as D (5 bases). This CDR3 spans 13 amino acids. Germline V gene lookup returns CDR1 SQVTM and CDR2 ANQGSEA. V shed 3 bases and J shed 3 bases, with 11 bases lying between them. The CDR3 sequence is CSVEAGLDTEAFF. Written as DNA, the CDR3 is TGCAGCGTTGAGGCGGGGCTGGACACTGAAGCTTTCTTT.

This clonotype appeared many times. This chain links TRBV7-2 with TRBJ2-1; a weak D match, TRBD2 (6 bases). The germline gives CDR1 SGHTA, CDR2 FQGNSA. The length of the CDR3 is 12 residues. V was shortened by 3 bases and J by 9 bases, with 9 bases between the two germline ends. The CDR3 DNA reads TGTGCCAGCAGCTTCCTAGCGTCTGAGCAGTTCTTC. Translation gives CASSFLASEQFF.